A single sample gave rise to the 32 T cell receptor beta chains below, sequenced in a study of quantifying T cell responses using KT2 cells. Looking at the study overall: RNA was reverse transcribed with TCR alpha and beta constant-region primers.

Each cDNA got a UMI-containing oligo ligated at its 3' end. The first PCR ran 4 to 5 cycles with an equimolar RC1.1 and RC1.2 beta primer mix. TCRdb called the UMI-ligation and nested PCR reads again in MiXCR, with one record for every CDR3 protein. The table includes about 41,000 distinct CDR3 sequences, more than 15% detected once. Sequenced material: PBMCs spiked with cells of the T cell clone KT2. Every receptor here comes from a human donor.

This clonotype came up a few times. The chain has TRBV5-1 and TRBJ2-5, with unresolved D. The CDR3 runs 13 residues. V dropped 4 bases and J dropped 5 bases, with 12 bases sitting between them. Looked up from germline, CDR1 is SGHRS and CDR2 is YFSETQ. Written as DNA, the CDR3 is TGCGCCAGCAGCCCACAAGCTTTGGAGACCCAGTACTTC. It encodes CASSPQALETQYF. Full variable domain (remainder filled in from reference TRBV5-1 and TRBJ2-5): KAGVTQTPRYLIKTRGQQVTLSCSPISGHRSVSWYQQTPGQGLQFLFEYFSETQRNKGNFPGRFSGRQFSNSRSEMNVSTLELGDSALYLCASSPQALETQYFGPGTRLLVL.

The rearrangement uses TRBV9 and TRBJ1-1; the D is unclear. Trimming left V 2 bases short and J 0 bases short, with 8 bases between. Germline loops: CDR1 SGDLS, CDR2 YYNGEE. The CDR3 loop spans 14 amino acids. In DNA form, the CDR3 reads TGTGCCAGCAGCGTTACGCAGTTGAACACTGAAGCTTTCTTT. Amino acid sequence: CASSVTQLNTEAFF.

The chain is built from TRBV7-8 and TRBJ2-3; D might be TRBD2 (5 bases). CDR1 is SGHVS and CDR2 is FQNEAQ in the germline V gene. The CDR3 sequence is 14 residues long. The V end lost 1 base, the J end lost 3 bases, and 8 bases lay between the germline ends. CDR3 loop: CASSLVGRTDTQYF. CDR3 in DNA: TGTGCCAGCAGCTTAGTGGGGAGAACAGATACGCAGTATTTT.

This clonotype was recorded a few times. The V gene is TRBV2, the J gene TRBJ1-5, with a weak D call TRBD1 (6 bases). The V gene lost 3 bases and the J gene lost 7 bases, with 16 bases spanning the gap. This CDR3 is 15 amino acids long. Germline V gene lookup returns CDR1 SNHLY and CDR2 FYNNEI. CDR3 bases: TGTGCCAGCAGTGAGGGGGGCGGGAGAGGGCAGCCCCAGCATTTT. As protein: CASSEGGGRGQPQHF.

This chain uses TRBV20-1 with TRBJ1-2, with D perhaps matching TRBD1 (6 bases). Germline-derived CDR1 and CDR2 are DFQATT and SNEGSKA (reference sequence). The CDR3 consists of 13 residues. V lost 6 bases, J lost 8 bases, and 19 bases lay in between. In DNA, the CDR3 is TGCAGTGCCAAGGTGGGGGCAGCTGGGGGCTACACCTTC. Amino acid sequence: CSAKVGAAGGYTF.

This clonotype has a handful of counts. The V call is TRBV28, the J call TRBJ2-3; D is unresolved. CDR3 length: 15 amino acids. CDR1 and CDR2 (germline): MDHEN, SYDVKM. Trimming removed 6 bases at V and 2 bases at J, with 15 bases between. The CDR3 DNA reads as TGTGCCAGCAGCGCCGGACGGCTGATCACAGATACGCAGTATTTT. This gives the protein CASSAGRLITDTQYF.

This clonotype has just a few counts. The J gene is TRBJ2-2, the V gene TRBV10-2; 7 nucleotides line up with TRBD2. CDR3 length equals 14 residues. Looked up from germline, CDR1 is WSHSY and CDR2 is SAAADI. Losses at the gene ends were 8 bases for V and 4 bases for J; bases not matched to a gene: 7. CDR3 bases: TGCGCCAGCCGGGACTACAGATTCACCGGGGAGCTGTTTTTT. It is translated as CASRDYRFTGELFF.

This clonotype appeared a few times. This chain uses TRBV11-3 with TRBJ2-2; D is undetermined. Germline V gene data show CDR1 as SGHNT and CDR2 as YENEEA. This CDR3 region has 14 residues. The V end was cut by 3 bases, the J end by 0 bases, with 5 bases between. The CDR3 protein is CASSLAANTGELFF. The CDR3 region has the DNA TGTGCCAGCAGCTTGGCGGCGAACACCGGGGAGCTGTTTTTT.

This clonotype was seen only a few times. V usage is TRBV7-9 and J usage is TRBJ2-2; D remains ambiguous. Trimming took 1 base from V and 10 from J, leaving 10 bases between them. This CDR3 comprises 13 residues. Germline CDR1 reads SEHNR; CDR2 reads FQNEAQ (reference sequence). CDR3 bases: TGTGCCAGCAGCTTAGATTGGCAAGAGGAGCTGTTTTTT. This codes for CASSLDWQEELFF. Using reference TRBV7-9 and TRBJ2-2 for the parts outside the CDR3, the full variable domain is DTGVSQNPRHKITKRGQNVTFRCDPISEHNRLYWYRQTLGQGPEFLTYFQNEAQLEKSRLLSDRFSAERPKGSFSTLEIQRTEQGDSAMYLCASSLDWQEELFFGEGSRLTVL.

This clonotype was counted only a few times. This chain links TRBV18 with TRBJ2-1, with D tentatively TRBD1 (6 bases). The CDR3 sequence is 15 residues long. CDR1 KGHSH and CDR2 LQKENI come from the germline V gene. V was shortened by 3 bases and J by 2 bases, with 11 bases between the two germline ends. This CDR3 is CASSPTWDTYNEQFF. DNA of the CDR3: TGTGCCAGCTCACCTACCTGGGACACCTACAATGAGCAGTTCTTC.

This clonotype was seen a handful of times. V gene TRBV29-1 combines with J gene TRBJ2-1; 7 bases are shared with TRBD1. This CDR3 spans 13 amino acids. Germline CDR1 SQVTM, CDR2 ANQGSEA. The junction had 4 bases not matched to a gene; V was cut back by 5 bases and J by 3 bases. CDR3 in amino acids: CSVPGQYYNEQFF. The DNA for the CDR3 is TGCAGCGTTCCGGGACAGTACTACAATGAGCAGTTCTTC.

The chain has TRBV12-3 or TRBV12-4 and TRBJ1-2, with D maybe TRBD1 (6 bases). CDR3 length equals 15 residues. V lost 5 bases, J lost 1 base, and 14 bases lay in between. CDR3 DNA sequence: TGTGCCAGCAGTCATCACAGGGCCGTTAACTATGGCTACACCTTC. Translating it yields CASSHHRAVNYGYTF.

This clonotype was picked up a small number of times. CDR3 protein: CASSPAGTHPDTQYF. CDR3 coding DNA: TGTGCCAGCTCACCGGCGGGGACCCACCCCGATACGCAGTATTTT. The chain links TRBV18 to TRBJ2-3; D perhaps matches TRBD2 (6 bases). Trimming removed 3 bases from V and 6 bases from J, with 16 bases in between. This CDR3 has 15 residues. Germline V gives CDR1 KGHSH, CDR2 LQKENI.

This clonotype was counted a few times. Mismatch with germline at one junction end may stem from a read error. CDR3 protein: CSASHPGGYGYNF. CDR3 nucleotide sequence: TGCAGTGCTAGTCATCCAGGGGGCTATGGCTACAACTTC. The V call is TRBV20-1, the J call TRBJ1-2; TRBD1 agrees at 8 bases. CDR1 is DFQATT, CDR2 SNEGSKA, per germline (reference sequence). The length of the CDR3 is 13 residues.

CDR3 in amino acids: CSVGDLEAFF. The CDR3 DNA follows: TGCAGCGTTGGGGATCTTGAAGCTTTCTTT. The genes are TRBV29-1 and TRBJ1-1; D ambiguous. Deletions cut 4 bases from V and 7 bases from J, with 7 bases between. This CDR3 has 10 amino acids. Germline V gene lookup returns CDR1 SQVTM and CDR2 ANQGSEA.

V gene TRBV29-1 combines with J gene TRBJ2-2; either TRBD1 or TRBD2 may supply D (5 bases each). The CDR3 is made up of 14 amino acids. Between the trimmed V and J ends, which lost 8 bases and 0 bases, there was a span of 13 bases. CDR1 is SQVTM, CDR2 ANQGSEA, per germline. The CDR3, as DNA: TGCAGCATAGCCGGGACCGCGAACACCGGGGAGCTGTTTTTT. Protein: CSIAGTANTGELFF.

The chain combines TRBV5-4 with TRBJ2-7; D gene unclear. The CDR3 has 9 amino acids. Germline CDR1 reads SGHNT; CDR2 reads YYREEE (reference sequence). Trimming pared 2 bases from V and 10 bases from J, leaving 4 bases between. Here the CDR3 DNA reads TGTGCCAGCAGCTTCGATCAGTACTTC. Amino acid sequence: CASSFDQYF.

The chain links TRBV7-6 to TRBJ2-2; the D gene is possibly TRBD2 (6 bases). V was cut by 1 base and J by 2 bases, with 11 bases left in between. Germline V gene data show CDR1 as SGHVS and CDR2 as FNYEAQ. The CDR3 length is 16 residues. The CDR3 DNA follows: TGTGCCAGCAGCTTAGTAGGGACTCCCAACACCGGGGAGCTGTTTTTT. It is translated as CASSLVGTPNTGELFF.

The CDR3 protein is CAISRDGGAGADTQYF. Here the CDR3 DNA reads TGTGCCATCAGCCGAGACGGAGGGGCGGGCGCAGATACGCAGTATTTT. V usage is TRBV10-3 and J usage is TRBJ2-3; TRBD2 is a possible D gene (6 bases). V was pared by 6 bases and J by 4 bases, with 20 bases between. This CDR3 has 16 residues. In germline, CDR1 is ENHRY, CDR2 SYGVKD.

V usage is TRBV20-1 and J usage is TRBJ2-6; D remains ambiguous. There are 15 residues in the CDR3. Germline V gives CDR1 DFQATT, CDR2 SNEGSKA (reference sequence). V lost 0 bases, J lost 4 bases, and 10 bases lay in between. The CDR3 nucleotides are TGCAGTGCTAGAGATTTGACAAGCGGGGCCAACGTCCTGACTTTC. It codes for CSARDLTSGANVLTF.

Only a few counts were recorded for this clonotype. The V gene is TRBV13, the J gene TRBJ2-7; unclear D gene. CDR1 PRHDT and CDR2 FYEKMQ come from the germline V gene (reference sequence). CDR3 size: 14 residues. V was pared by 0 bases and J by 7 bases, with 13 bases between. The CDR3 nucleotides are TGTGCCAGCAGCTTAGGGAGGATAGCCGGTGAGCAGTACTTC. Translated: CASSLGRIAGEQYF. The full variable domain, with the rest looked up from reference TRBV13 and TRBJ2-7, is AAGVIQSPRHLIKEKRETATLKCYPIPRHDTVYWYQQGPGQDPQFLISFYEKMQSDKGSIPDRFSAQQFSDYHSELNMSSLELGDSALYFCASSLGRIAGEQYFGPGTRLTVT.

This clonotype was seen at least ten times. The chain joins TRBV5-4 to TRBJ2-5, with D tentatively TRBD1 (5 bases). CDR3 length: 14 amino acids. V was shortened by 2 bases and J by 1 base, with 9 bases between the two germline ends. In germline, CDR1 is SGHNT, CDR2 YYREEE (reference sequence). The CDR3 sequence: CASSLDDSQETQYF. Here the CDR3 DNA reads TGTGCCAGCAGCTTAGATGACAGCCAAGAGACCCAGTACTTC.

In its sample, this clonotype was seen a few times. CDR3 loop: CSVVGIMNTEAFF. The CDR3 DNA sequence: TGCAGCGTTGTAGGGATCATGAACACTGAAGCTTTCTTT. The gene calls are TRBV29-1 and TRBJ1-1; D remains unclear. Between the trimmed V and J ends, which lost 4 bases and 0 bases, there was a span of 9 bases. This CDR3 has 13 amino acids. The germline gives CDR1 SQVTM, CDR2 ANQGSEA.

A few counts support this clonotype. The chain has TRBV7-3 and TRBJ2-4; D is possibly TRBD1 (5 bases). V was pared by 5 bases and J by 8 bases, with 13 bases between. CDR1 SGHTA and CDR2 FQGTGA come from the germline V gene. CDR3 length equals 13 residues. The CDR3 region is CASSQGSRDIQYF. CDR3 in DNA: TGTGCCAGCAGCCAGGGCTCCCGGGACATTCAGTACTTC.

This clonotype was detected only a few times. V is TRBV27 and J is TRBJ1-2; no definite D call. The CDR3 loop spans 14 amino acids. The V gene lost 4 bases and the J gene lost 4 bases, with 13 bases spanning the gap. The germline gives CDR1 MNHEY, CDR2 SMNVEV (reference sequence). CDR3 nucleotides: TGTGCCAGCAGTTCGGCGCCGGCTTTCTATGGCTACACCTTC. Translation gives CASSSAPAFYGYTF.

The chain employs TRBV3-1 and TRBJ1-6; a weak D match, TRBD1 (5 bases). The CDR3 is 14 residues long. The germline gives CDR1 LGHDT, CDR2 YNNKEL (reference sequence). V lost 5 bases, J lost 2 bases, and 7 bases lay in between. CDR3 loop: CASSRGPYNSPLHF. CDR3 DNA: TGTGCCAGCAGCAGGGGACCCTATAATTCACCCCTCCACTTT.

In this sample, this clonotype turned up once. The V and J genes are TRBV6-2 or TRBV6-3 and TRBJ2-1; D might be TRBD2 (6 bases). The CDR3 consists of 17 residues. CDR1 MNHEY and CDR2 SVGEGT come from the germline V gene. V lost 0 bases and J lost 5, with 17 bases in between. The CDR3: CASSYSIIMEGNNEQFF. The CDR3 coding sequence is TGTGCCAGCAGTTACTCGATAATCATGGAGGGAAACAATGAGCAGTTCTTC.

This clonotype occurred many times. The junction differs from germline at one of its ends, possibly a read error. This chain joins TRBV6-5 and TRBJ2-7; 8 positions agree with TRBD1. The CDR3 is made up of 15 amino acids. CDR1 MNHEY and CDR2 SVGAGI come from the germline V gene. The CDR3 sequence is CASSDSGQASYEQYF. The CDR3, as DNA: TGTGCCAGCAGTGACTCGGGACAGGCCTCCTACGAGCAGTACTTC.

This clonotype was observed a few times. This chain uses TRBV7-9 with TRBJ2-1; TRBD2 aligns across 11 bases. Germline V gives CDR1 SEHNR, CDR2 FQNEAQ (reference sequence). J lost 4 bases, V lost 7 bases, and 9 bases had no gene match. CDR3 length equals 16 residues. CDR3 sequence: CASIFSWTSGYNEQFF. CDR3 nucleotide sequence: TGTGCCAGCATCTTCTCCTGGACTAGCGGGTACAATGAGCAGTTCTTC.

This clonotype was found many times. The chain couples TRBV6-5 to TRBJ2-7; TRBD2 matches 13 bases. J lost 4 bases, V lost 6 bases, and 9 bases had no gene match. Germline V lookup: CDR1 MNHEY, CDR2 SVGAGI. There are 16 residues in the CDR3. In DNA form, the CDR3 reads TGTGCCAGCAGCCGCGGACTAGCGGGGGACCAGTACGAGCAGTACTTC. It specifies CASSRGLAGDQYEQYF.

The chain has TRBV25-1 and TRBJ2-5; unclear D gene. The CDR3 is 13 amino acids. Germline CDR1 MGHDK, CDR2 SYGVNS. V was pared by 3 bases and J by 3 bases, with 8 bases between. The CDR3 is CASSEHLEETQYF. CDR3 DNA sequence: TGTGCCAGCAGTGAGCATTTGGAAGAGACCCAGTACTTC. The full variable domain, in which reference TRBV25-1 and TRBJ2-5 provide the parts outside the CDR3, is EADIYQTPRYLVIGTGKKITLECSQTMGHDKMYWYQQDPGMELHLIHYSYGVNSTEKGDLSSESTVSRIRTEHFPLTLESARPSHTSQYLCASSEHLEETQYFGPGTRLLVL.

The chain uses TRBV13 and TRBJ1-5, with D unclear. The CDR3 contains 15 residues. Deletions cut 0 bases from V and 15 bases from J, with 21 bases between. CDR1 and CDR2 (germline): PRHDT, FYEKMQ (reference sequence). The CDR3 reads CASSLGRMARAHRHF. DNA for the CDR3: TGTGCCAGCAGCTTAGGCCGTATGGCCCGGGCACACAGGCATTTT.